This T cell receptor beta chain was sequenced during a study of T cells in localized non-small cell lung cancer. Overall study results and limits: Because researchers sequenced only one region of the tumor, heterogeneity is still possible. Uninvolved adjacent lung had higher T cell clonality than tumor and all other tissues.

As regards this clone: The antigen is not known.

V lost 5 bases, J lost 0 bases, and 7 bases lay in between. Per germline, CDR1 MNHGY and CDR2 SAAAGT. The CDR3 is 13 amino acids. Profiled with immunoSEQ multiplex PCR; TCRdb holds only in-frame clones, not every one. The sample contains over a thousand clones, 25% to 30% of which appear only once. The sequence derives from a female donor at least 60 years old with stage III squamous cell lung carcinoma. This chain connects TRBV6-8 to TRBJ1-2; D gene ambiguous. Material: lung tumor tissue, obtained before any cancer treatment. CDR3 region: CASSDGANYGYTF. The CDR3 nucleotides are TGTGCCAGCAGTGACGGAGCTAACTATGGCTACACCTTC.